This T cell receptor beta chain was sequenced for a study of T cell changes during pregnancy in multiple sclerosis. In its sample, this clone was seen once. TCRdb keeps only in-frame clones here, not all; method: immunoSEQ multiplex PCR. The data hold more than 35,000 clones, with 85% to 90% observed a single time. The TCR originated in a female donor in good health, enrolled as a control in a pregnancy study. The material was CD8+ T cells from peripheral blood mononuclear cells, obtained after pregnancy.

The CDR3 region has the DNA TGTGCCAGCAGCTCAACAGGGAACTACGAGCAGTACTTC. Translation gives CASSSTGNYEQYF. This chain links TRBV7-9 with TRBJ2-7; D possibly corresponds to TRBD1 (6 bases). V shed 4 bases and J shed 3 bases, with 10 bases lying between them. Germline-derived CDR1 and CDR2 are SEHNR and FQNEAQ (reference sequence). This CDR3 has 13 amino acids.